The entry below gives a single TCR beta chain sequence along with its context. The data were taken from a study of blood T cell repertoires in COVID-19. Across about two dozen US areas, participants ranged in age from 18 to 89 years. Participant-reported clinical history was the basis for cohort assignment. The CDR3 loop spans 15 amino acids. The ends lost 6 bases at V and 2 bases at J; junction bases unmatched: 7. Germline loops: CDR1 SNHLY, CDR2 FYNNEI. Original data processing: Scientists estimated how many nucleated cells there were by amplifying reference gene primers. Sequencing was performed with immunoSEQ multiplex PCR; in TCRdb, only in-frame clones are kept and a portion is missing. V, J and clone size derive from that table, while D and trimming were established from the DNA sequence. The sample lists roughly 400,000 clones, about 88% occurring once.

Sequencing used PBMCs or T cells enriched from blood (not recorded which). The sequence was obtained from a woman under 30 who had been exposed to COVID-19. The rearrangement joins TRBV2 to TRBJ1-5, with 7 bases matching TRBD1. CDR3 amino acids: CASSVQGIGNQPQHF. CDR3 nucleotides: TGTGCCAGCAGCGTACAGGGGATTGGCAATCAGCCCCAGCATTTT.